These 2 T cell receptor beta chains were all obtained from the same sample, sequenced in a study of brain T cells in children with intractable seizures. Profiling relied on immunoSEQ multiplex PCR, and the TCRdb table lists in-frame clones only, not all of them. The repertoire includes 110,000 or so clones, around 94% of them detected once, and around 4.1% sits in the top ten. Sequencing was performed on peripheral blood, taken at surgery. The receptors derive from a boy younger than two with hemimegalencephaly and intractable seizures.

The genes are TRBV11-3 and TRBJ2-3; possibly TRBD2 for D (5 bases). Trimming stripped 5 bases from V and 8 bases from J, with 17 bases between. The CDR3 covers 14 residues. Germline V gene data show CDR1 as SGHNT and CDR2 as YENEEA. The CDR3 loop reads CASSPAVWGATQYF. In DNA, the CDR3 is TGTGCCAGCAGCCCGGCAGTTTGGGGAGCTACGCAGTATTTT.

The chain carries TRBV5-1 and TRBJ2-5; TRBD1 aligns across 9 bases. Germline-derived CDR1 and CDR2 are SGHRS and YFSETQ. The trim removed 0 bases at V and 2 bases at J, leaving 2 bases unmatched. The length of the CDR3 is 15 residues. The CDR3 region is CASSLAGTGQETQYF. DNA for the CDR3: TGCGCCAGCAGCTTGGCTGGGACAGGGCAAGAGACCCAGTACTTC.